The clone carrying this TCR beta chain was counted ten times or more. Each CDR3 protein is one row after TCRdb ran MiXCR on the RT-PCR reads. In the table there are fewer than 800,000 distinct CDR3 sequences, around 14% of which are singletons. The germline V gene has CDR1 DFQATT and CDR2 SNEGSKA (reference sequence). The CDR3 is 14 residues long. Unmatched junction bases numbered 6, after V lost 5 bases and J lost 2 bases. The V call is TRBV20-1, the J call TRBJ2-7, with TRBD1 matching over 10 bases. The TCR comes from a female donor in good health, serving as a healthy control. The sequenced material came from memory CD4+ T cells from blood. For the CDR3, the DNA is TGCAGTGCTTCACCGGGACAGGGGACCTACGAGCAGTACTTC. This gives the protein CSASPGQGTYEQYF.